These 8 T cell receptor beta chains were all obtained from the same sample, sequenced in a study of blood T cells in healthy people across ages. Through a sample-barcoded 5' primer and a J-beta primer mix, a second PCR was run for about 6 to 11 cycles. TCRdb processed the 5' RACE reads anew with MiXCR; each CDR3 protein has one entry. In the table there are over 1,500,000 distinct CDR3 sequences, about 39% of which are singletons. Material: blood. These receptors all stem from a human donor in good health.

The V and J genes are TRBV20-1 and TRBJ2-1, with 12 bases lining up with TRBD2. V gave up 4 bases and J gave up 5 bases; unmatched junction bases: 12. This CDR3 is built from 17 residues. Per germline, CDR1 DFQATT and CDR2 SNEGSKA (reference sequence). The DNA of the CDR3 is TGCAGTGCTATCCCTAGCGGGGGGGCAGTAACGGACAATGAGCAGTTCTTC. Translating gives CSAIPSGGAVTDNEQFF.

The V gene is TRBV7-8, the J gene TRBJ1-2; the match to TRBD1 covers 9 bases. The CDR3 totals 14 residues. Germline CDR1 SGHVS, CDR2 FQNEAQ. V trimming: 0 bases; J trimming: 7 bases; junction bases outside the gene matches: 3. The CDR3 DNA follows: TGTGCCAGCAGCTTAGCTGGGACAGGGTTTGGCTACACCTTC. This sequence encodes CASSLAGTGFGYTF.

This rearrangement joins TRBV2 to TRBJ2-1; tentatively, D is TRBD1 (5 bases). Matching the DNA end better, TRBJ2-7 makes the J call doubtful. The length of the CDR3 is 13 residues. CDR1 and CDR2 (germline): SNHLY, FYNNEI. The CDR3 DNA reads TGTGCCAGCAAAAGGACACCTCACAATGAGCAGTACTTC. The encoded protein is CASKRTPHNEQYF.

In its sample, this clonotype was seen many times. This chain joins TRBV29-1 and TRBJ2-5; D is unresolved. Trimming shortened V by 1 base and J by 7 bases, and 7 bases separated the two germline ends. CDR3 length: 11 residues. Per the germline V gene, CDR1 is SQVTM and CDR2 is ANQGSEA. CDR3 amino acids: CSVEGWGTQYF. Written as DNA, the CDR3 is TGCAGCGTTGAAGGGTGGGGGACCCAGTACTTC.

A few counts support this clonotype. The chain links TRBV7-9 to TRBJ2-3; D unclear. This CDR3 is built from 16 residues. V was pared by 4 bases and J by 0 bases, with 14 bases between. Germline CDR1 is SEHNR and CDR2 is FQNEAQ (reference sequence). The chain's CDR3 is CASSSTAYPSTDTQYF. The CDR3 region has the DNA TGTGCCAGCAGCTCCACCGCGTATCCTAGCACAGATACGCAGTATTTT. Together with reference TRBV7-9 and TRBJ2-3, the CDR3 gives the full variable domain: DTGVSQNPRHKITKRGQNVTFRCDPISEHNRLYWYRQTLGQGPEFLTYFQNEAQLEKSRLLSDRFSAERPKGSFSTLEIQRTEQGDSAMYLCASSSTAYPSTDTQYFGPGTRLTVL.

The chain employs TRBV29-1 and TRBJ2-7, with 8 positions matching TRBD1. The V gene's germline CDR1 is SQVTM and CDR2 ANQGSEA. The V and J ends lost 0 bases and 5 bases, in that order; junction bases with no gene match: 9. This CDR3 has 15 residues. Written as DNA, the CDR3 is TGCAGCGTTGAAGACGAGACAGGGGTCTGGAACGAGCAGTACTTC. Its protein is CSVEDETGVWNEQYF.

The V gene is TRBV27, the J gene TRBJ2-7; a weak D match, TRBD1 (6 bases). From germline, CDR1 is MNHEY and CDR2 SMNVEV (reference sequence). V lost 7 bases, J lost 1 base, and 11 bases lay in between. The CDR3 totals 13 residues. The CDR3 spells CASILGGSYEQYF. For the CDR3, the DNA is TGTGCCAGCATTCTAGGGGGATCCTACGAGCAGTACTTC.

The genes are TRBV3-1 and TRBJ2-4; 8 nucleotides line up with TRBD2. CDR3 length: 14 amino acids. CDR1 and CDR2 (germline): LGHDT, YNNKEL (reference sequence). After removal of 4 bases from V and 8 bases from J, the junction contained 7 bases not matched to a gene. The CDR3 bases are TGTGCCAGCAGCCCCTCTTCGGGGGGGGACATTCAGTACTTC. The encoded protein is CASSPSSGGDIQYF.